These 14 T cell receptor beta chains were all obtained from the same sample, sequenced in a study of blood T cells in healthy people across ages. A second PCR of 7 to 11 cycles used a sample-barcoded 5' primer and a J-beta primer mix. TCRdb itself ran the 5' RACE reads through MiXCR, one entry per CDR3 protein. This table has roughly 800,000 distinct CDR3 sequences, 55% to 70% appearing once. The sequenced sample was blood. Receptors originate from a man aged 25 to 40 in good health.

This clonotype appeared many times. The V and J genes are TRBV20-1 and TRBJ2-7; D call uncertain. V was shortened by 6 bases and J by 2 bases, with 17 bases between the two germline ends. The CDR3 contains 14 residues. From germline, CDR1 is DFQATT and CDR2 SNEGSKA (reference sequence). The CDR3 bases are TGCAGTGCCCAACGCGCACAGATGCCCTACGAGCAGTACTTC. It yields the protein CSAQRAQMPYEQYF.

This clonotype was seen more than once but under ten times. The genes are TRBV13 and TRBJ2-7, with D unclear. The CDR3 is made up of 12 amino acids. The V end lost 5 bases, the J end lost 6 bases, and 11 bases lay between the germline ends. Germline V CDR1 and CDR2: PRHDT, FYEKMQ (reference sequence). The CDR3 region is CASSLNSGEQYF. CDR3 nucleotide sequence: TGTGCCAGCAGCCTCAACTCGGGCGAGCAGTACTTC.

The rearrangement joins TRBV5-6 to TRBJ1-2, with D hard to call. The V gene lost 0 bases and the J gene lost 5 bases, with 8 bases spanning the gap. This CDR3 is 13 amino acids long. The germline V gene encodes CDR1 SGHDT and CDR2 YYEEEE. The CDR3 DNA is TGTGCCAGCAGCTTGGGTCTGCCTTATGGCTACACCTTC. Its protein product is CASSLGLPYGYTF.

This sequence joins TRBV27 and TRBJ1-6; 7 bases agree with TRBD1. The V gene end was trimmed by 6 bases and the J gene end by 7 bases; junction bases not matched to a gene: 9. This CDR3 has 15 residues. Germline V gives CDR1 MNHEY, CDR2 SMNVEV (reference sequence). CDR3 loop: CASSWTAGGNSPLHF. The CDR3 nucleotides read TGTGCCAGCAGCTGGACGGCAGGGGGAAATTCACCCCTCCACTTT.

This clonotype was observed a few times. This chain connects TRBV20-1 to TRBJ2-7, with D tentatively TRBD2 (6 bases). The V and J ends lost 6 bases and 4 bases respectively, with 16 bases between them. The germline CDR1 and CDR2 sequences are DFQATT and SNEGSKA (reference sequence). This CDR3 is 13 amino acids long. CDR3 sequence reads: CSARGAGRYEQYF. Here the CDR3 DNA reads TGCAGTGCAAGGGGTGCGGGGAGGTACGAGCAGTACTTC.

V is TRBV4-2 and J is TRBJ2-1; D uncertain. Deletions cut 1 base from V and 9 bases from J, with 7 bases between. The CDR3 is made up of 12 amino acids. Germline V lookup: CDR1 LGHNA, CDR2 YNFKEQ. The CDR3 spells CASSQGRAEQFF. The DNA of the CDR3 is TGTGCCAGCAGCCAAGGAAGGGCTGAGCAGTTCTTC.

The rearrangement joins TRBV2 to TRBJ1-4, with a weak D call TRBD1 (5 bases). V lost 8 bases and J 5 bases, leaving 15 bases between the germline ends. Germline V gene sequence: CDR1 SNHLY, CDR2 FYNNEI. The CDR3 is 14 residues long. The CDR3 coding sequence is TGTGCCAGCGCCCTGGGGGAACTGAATGAAAAACTGTTTTTT. Its translation is CASALGELNEKLFF.

The chain uses TRBV6-1 and TRBJ1-1; D is ambiguous. Germline-derived CDR1 and CDR2 are MNHNS and SASEGT. The CDR3 has 14 residues. Trimming stripped 0 bases from V and 2 bases from J, with 7 bases between. The CDR3 DNA reads as TGTGCCAGCAGTGAAGCGAACGGAAACACTGAAGCTTTCTTT. It is translated as CASSEANGNTEAFF.

This clonotype came up a few times. This sequence joins TRBV27 and TRBJ1-2; tentatively, D is TRBD1 (6 bases). Germline assignment: CDR1 MNHEY and CDR2 SMNVEV (reference sequence). V was clipped by 3 bases and J by 4 bases, with 21 bases between them. The CDR3 sequence is 17 residues long. The DNA for the CDR3 is TGTGCCAGCAGTTTGAGGCAGGGAGGGGGATTGGGCTATGGCTACACCTTC. Translating gives CASSLRQGGGLGYGYTF.

In DNA form, the CDR3 reads TGTGCCAGCAGCCCTCGGACCCAGGGGAATGAGCAGTTCTTC. Translating it yields CASSPRTQGNEQFF. The rearrangement joins TRBV7-9 to TRBJ2-1; possibly TRBD1 for D (6 bases). The CDR3 is 14 amino acids. Trimming left V 5 bases short and J 7 bases short, with 15 bases between. The V gene's germline CDR1 is SEHNR and CDR2 FQNEAQ (reference sequence).

The V call is TRBV10-3, the J call TRBJ2-6, with a tentative D call TRBD1 (6 bases). Per germline, CDR1 ENHRY and CDR2 SYGVKD. The V end was cut by 9 bases, the J end by 1 base, with 10 bases between. CDR3 size: 14 residues. DNA for the CDR3: TGTGCCATTTCAGACAGGTCTGGGGCCAACGTCCTGACTTTC. This encodes CAISDRSGANVLTF.

J is TRBJ1-1 and V is TRBV4-2; possibly TRBD1 for D (6 bases). CDR3 length: 16 amino acids. CDR1 LGHNA and CDR2 YNFKEQ come from the germline V gene. The V end was cut by 1 base, the J end by 7 bases, with 19 bases between. CDR3 residues: CASSQGQQYRDGEAFF. CDR3 nucleotides: TGTGCCAGCAGCCAAGGACAGCAGTACAGGGATGGTGAAGCTTTCTTT.

The count of this clonotype is one. CDR3 residues: CASSLFSRTGYPAQETQYF. CDR3 DNA sequence: TGTGCCAGCAGTTTATTTTCTAGGACGGGGTACCCAGCACAAGAGACCCAGTACTTC. The chain combines TRBV27 with TRBJ2-5; tentative D call: TRBD2 (5 bases). Germline V CDR1 and CDR2: MNHEY, SMNVEV (reference sequence). V lost 1 base, J lost 2 bases, and 23 bases lay in between. The CDR3 length is 19 residues.

This clonotype was counted only a few times. J is TRBJ2-5 and V is TRBV12-3 or TRBV12-4; no definite D call. This CDR3 is 12 amino acids long. Trimming cost V 6 bases and J 9 bases, with 14 bases left between them. Here the CDR3 reads CASSLTLESQYF. In nucleotides, the CDR3 is TGTGCCAGCAGCCTTACTCTAGAATCCCAGTACTTC.